Included here is one T cell receptor beta chain sequence, with context. These data belong to a study of cytomegalovirus exposure and HLA in healthy donors. This CDR3 is 16 amino acids long. The germline V and J ends were trimmed by 0 bases and 7 bases, with 18 bases remaining between them. Germline-derived CDR1 and CDR2 are MGHRA and YSYEKL. PCR was performed using 60 Vbeta and 13 Jbeta primers. Repertoires were generated with immunoSEQ multiplex PCR, while TCRdb's copy carries only in-frame clones and drops some. The sample includes fewer than 250,000 clones, roughly 70% of them seen just once. The origin of this receptor is a woman in her twenties or thirties in good health and CMV-seronegative. The chain carries TRBV4-1 and TRBJ1-1; D unresolved. The specimen was PBMCs. CDR3 residues: CASSQEGTAVQDEAFF. CDR3 DNA: TGCGCCAGCAGCCAAGAGGGTACGGCCGTTCAGGATGAAGCTTTCTTT.